This T cell receptor beta chain was recorded in a study of blood T cell repertoires in COVID-19. The assay was immunoSEQ multiplex PCR, and TCRdb's table has in-frame clones only and misses some. Of around 140,000 clones listed, roughly 84% are singletons. The CDR3 has 17 amino acids. The chain has TRBV21-1 and TRBJ1-6; the table assigns TRBD1, which was not confirmed against the DNA. TRBV21-1 is labeled a pseudogene. The specimen was peripheral blood. This receptor was taken from a woman of 80 years or more with acute or convalescent COVID-19. The CDR3 protein is CASSKARDRASNSPLHF. The CDR3 DNA reads TGTGCCAGCAGCAAAGCCCGGGACAGGGCCTCTAATTCACCCCTCCACTTT.